Listed below are T cell receptor beta chains from one sample, sequenced in a study of blood T cell repertoires in COVID-19. Clones were read by immunoSEQ multiplex PCR, and TCRdb kept only the in-frame ones, dropping some. The sample includes about 200,000 clones, approximately 87% seen only once; the top ten take more than 0.7%. The specimen was peripheral blood. These receptors all stem from a woman in her 70s with acute or convalescent COVID-19. Each CDR3 is given with its conserved first and last residue. A D gene is named only where the DNA matches it firmly. Expanded clones get a size class; other rows say once, few or many, or leave the size out.

J | size | D | V | DNA | CDR3
TRBJ1-5 | . | . | TRBV28 | TGTGCCAGCAGTTTATCAGTACAGGGCGTTCAGCCCCAGCATTTT | CASSLSVQGVQPQHF
TRBJ1-4 | few | . | TRBV11-3 | TGTGCCAGCAGCCACCGCAGGGCAACTAATGAAAAACTGTTTTTT | CASSHRRATNEKLFF
TRBJ2-3 | once | TRBD1 | TRBV5-1 | TGCGCCAGCAGCTTACAGGGGGCCCCAGATACGCAGTATTTT | CASSLQGAPDTQYF
TRBJ1-6 | . | . | TRBV3-1/TRBV3-2 | TGTGCCAGCAGCCAAGCGGGGAGCTCCTATAATTCACCCCTCCACTTT | CASSQAGSSYNSPLHF
TRBJ1-4 | . | TRBD1 | TRBV3-1/TRBV3-2 | TGTGCCAGCAGTTACAGGGGCGGCGATGAAAAACTGTTTTTT | CASSYRGGDEKLFF
TRBJ2-2 | . | . | TRBV5-1 | TGCGCCAGCAGGACGGGCGGGGTCCCCGGGGAGCTGTTTTTT | CASRTGGVPGELFF
TRBJ2-3 | once | TRBD1 | TRBV2 | TGTGCCAGCAGCACCGGGACAGGAGCTAGCACAGATACGCAGTATTTT | CASSTGTGASTDTQYF
TRBJ1-4 | once | . | TRBV7-2 | TGTGCCAGCAGCTTAGTAGGGGCTGGGCCTTGGGAAAAACTGTTTTTT | CASSLVGAGPWEKLFF
TRBJ1-1 | . | TRBD1 | TRBV27 | TGTGCCAGCAGTTCTCGTGCCGGGACAGGGTACACTGAAGCTTTCTTT | CASSSRAGTGYTEAFF
TRBJ2-7 | . | TRBD2 | TRBV24-1 | TGTGCCACCAGTGATGCTAAGGGGTCGGGAGGGCCCTACGAGCAGTACTTC | CATSDAKGSGGPYEQYF
TRBJ2-3 | . | . | TRBV11-1 | TGTGCCAGCAGCCAGACAGCAATCAGCACAGATACGCAGTATTTT | CASSQTAISTDTQYF
TRBJ1-1 | . | . | TRBV6-5 | TGTGCCGGCAGCCCCCGACAAACAGAAGCTTTCTTT | CAGSPRQTEAFF
TRBJ1-4 | . | TRBD1 | TRBV4-2 | TGTGCCAGCAGCCAAGATTCAGGGGGGAATCAAAAACTGTTTTTT | CASSQDSGGNQKLFF
TRBJ2-5 | . | TRBD2 | TRBV2 | TGTGCCAGCACCCAGCCGGGGGGAGAGACCCAGTACTTC | CASTQPGGETQYF
TRBJ2-1 | once | . | TRBV29-1 | TGCAGCGTTTCCACTAGCCCATGGTCGGGCAATGAGCAGTTCTTC | CSVSTSPWSGNEQFF
TRBJ2-7 | . | . | TRBV18 | TGTGCCAGCTCGCCCGACAGATGGAGGGCCTACGAGCAGTACTTC | CASSPDRWRAYEQYF
TRBJ2-7 | . | TRBD1 | TRBV28 | TGTGCCAGCAGTTTGTTGGGACAGGGGGTTAACGAGCAGTACTTC | CASSLLGQGVNEQYF
TRBJ1-6 | . | TRBD1 | TRBV9 | TGTGCCAGCAGCGTAAGGGGGCGAGATTCACCCCTCCACTTT | CASSVRGRDSPLHF
TRBJ2-7 | . | TRBD1 | TRBV18 | TGTGCCAGCTCACCGACAGGGCTTGATACCTACGAGCAGTACTTC | CASSPTGLDTYEQYF
TRBJ1-5 | . | TRBD1 | TRBV7-8 | TGTGCCAGCAGCTTGAGGTCGGAGGGGGCAAACAATCAGCCCCAGCATTTT | CASSLRSEGANNQPQHF
TRBJ1-4 | . | . | TRBV20-1 | TGCAGTGCAGCGACAGTTGAAAAACTGTTTTTT | CSAATVEKLFF
TRBJ2-3 | . | . | TRBV10-1 | TGCGCCAGCAGTGCTGGGGGGTCCACAGATACGCAGTATTTT | CASSAGGSTDTQYF
TRBJ1-5 | . | TRBD1 | TRBV19 | TGTGCCGCAACCGGGACAGCGAACAATCAGCCCCAGCATTTT | CAATGTANNQPQHF
TRBJ2-5 | . | . | TRBV7-8 | TGTGCAGTCGGCCAAGAGACCCAGTACTTC | CAVGQETQYF
TRBJ1-1 | . | TRBD1 | TRBV19 | TGTGCCAGTAGGACGACAGGGGGGGCTTTCTTT | CASRTTGGAFF
TRBJ2-2 | . | . | TRBV3-1/TRBV3-2 | TGTGCCAGCAGCCAAGGCGTCCGAGCTAACACCGGGGAGCTGTTTTTT | CASSQGVRANTGELFF
TRBJ2-7 | . | . | TRBV29-1 | TGCAGCGCCGACGGTGCAGGCTCTCGCGAGCAGTACTTC | CSADGAGSREQYF
TRBJ1-4 | . | . | TRBV6-1 | TGTGCCAGCAACTACGGGGGGAGAGAAAAACTGTTTTTT | CASNYGGREKLFF
TRBJ2-1 | . | . | TRBV5-6 | TGTGCCAGCAGCGCTTTGCAGGACTTGAGCCCCACTGAGCAGTTCTTC | CASSALQDLSPTEQFF
TRBJ2-2 | few | . | TRBV10-1 | TGCGCCAGCAGTGTACAGCCCACCGGGGAGCTGTTTTTT | CASSVQPTGELFF
TRBJ1-2 | . | . | TRBV7-2 | TGTGCCAGCAGCTTCGGACAGTCGGAAGGCTACACCTTC | CASSFGQSEGYTF
TRBJ2-1 | . | . | TRBV18 | TGTGCCAGCTCACCTAGTCGGGAAAATGAGCAGTTCTTC | CASSPSRENEQFF
TRBJ2-2 | once | TRBD1 | TRBV2 | TGTGCCAGCAGTGATCAGGGGGCGGGCACCGGGGAGCTGTTTTTT | CASSDQGAGTGELFF
TRBJ2-4 | . | TRBD2 | TRBV3-1/TRBV3-2 | TGTGCCAGCAGCCCACTAGCGTTAGACATTCAGTACTTC | CASSPLALDIQYF
TRBJ2-1 | once | . | TRBV6-5 | TGTGCCAGCAGTCGAAGCGGGTACAATGAGCAGTTCTTC | CASSRSGYNEQFF
TRBJ1-4 | . | . | TRBV5-1 | TGCGCCAGCAGCTTGGGGGACTTTTTTACTAATGAAAAACTGTTTTTT | CASSLGDFFTNEKLFF
TRBJ1-4 | . | . | TRBV2 | TGTGCCAGCAGCCGAGGGTTTGGGGAACGAATGAAAAAACTGTTTTTT | CASSRGFGERMKKLFF